This is a list of T cell receptor beta chains from one sample in a study of blood T cell repertoires in COVID-19. Assay used: immunoSEQ multiplex PCR; TCRdb lists only in-frame clones, some missing. The sample consists of tens of thousands of clones, about four fifths of them appearing once. Sequencing was performed on peripheral blood. The receptors were gathered from an elderly woman with acute or convalescent COVID-19. Both conserved end residues are part of each CDR3. D genes are given only for firm matches. The size of a clone is reported for some rows only, either as once, few or many, or as a class for expanded clones.

v_gene	d_gene	j_gene	abundance	CDR3aa	CDR3nt
TRBV10-3	TRBD1	TRBJ1-5	NA	CAIRQDRSNQPQHF	TGTGCCATCAGGCAGGACAGGAGCAATCAGCCCCAGCATTTT
TRBV29-1	NA	TRBJ2-3	NA	CSGTQIPLDTQYF	TGCAGCGGCACGCAGATTCCTTTAGATACGCAGTATTTT
TRBV10-3	NA	TRBJ1-1	NA	CAISELGRGMSEAFF	TGTGCCATCAGTGAGTTGGGCAGGGGAATGAGTGAAGCTTTCTTT
TRBV24-1	TRBD1	TRBJ1-4	NA	CATSETGRYGEKLFF	TGTGCCACCAGTGAGACAGGGAGGTATGGTGAAAAACTGTTTTTT
TRBV24-1	NA	TRBJ2-5	NA	CATSDSFGTLTYQETQYF	TGTGCCACCAGTGATTCTTTCGGGACACTTACGTACCAAGAGACCCAGTACTTC
TRBV5-1	NA	TRBJ1-1	NA	CASSSQGTEAFF	TGCGCCAGCAGCTCACAGGGAACTGAAGCTTTCTTT
TRBV9	TRBD2	TRBJ2-2	once	CASSREGGTYGELFF	TGTGCCAGCAGCAGGGAGGGCGGAACATATGGGGAGCTGTTTTTT
TRBV5-1	NA	TRBJ2-7	NA	CASSVRKTSSYEQYF	TGCGCCAGCAGTGTAAGAAAAACTAGCTCCTACGAGCAGTACTTC
TRBV28	NA	TRBJ2-7	few	CATQTGVSYEQYF	TGTGCCACCCAAACCGGGGTCTCCTACGAGCAGTACTTC
TRBV7-9	NA	TRBJ2-7	once	CASSYRQYYEQYF	TGTGCCAGCAGCTACAGACAGTACTACGAGCAGTACTTC
TRBV3-1/TRBV3-2	TRBD1	TRBJ1-1	NA	CASSRKTGVYTEAFF	TGTGCCAGCAGCCGAAAAACAGGGGTGTACACTGAAGCTTTCTTT
TRBV4-1	NA	TRBJ1-6	NA	CASSPSQISSPLHF	TGCGCCAGCAGCCCTTCACAGATTAGTTCACCCCTCCACTTT
TRBV6-5	TRBD2	TRBJ2-7	NA	CASSSGRGLEQYF	TGTGCCAGCAGTAGCGGGAGAGGGCTCGAGCAGTACTTC
TRBV11-2	NA	TRBJ1-1	NA	CASSLGAGLGEAFF	TGTGCCAGCAGCTTGGGGGCAGGGCTTGGTGAAGCTTTCTTT
TRBV27	TRBD1	TRBJ2-7	NA	CASSLSGALGTGARSSYEQYF	TGTGCCAGCAGTTTATCGGGTGCCCTGGGGACAGGGGCCAGGAGCTCCTACGAGCAGTACTTC
TRBV7-2	TRBD1	TRBJ1-5	NA	CASSQGQGNQPQHF	TGTGCCAGCAGCCAGGGACAGGGGAATCAGCCCCAGCATTTT
TRBV5-1	NA	TRBJ2-5	NA	CASSLGFTSGETQYF	TGCGCCAGCAGCTTGGGATTTACCTCGGGGGAGACCCAGTACTTC
TRBV7-3	NA	TRBJ2-1	once	CASSPGGSYNEQFF	TGTGCCAGCAGCCCCGGGGGCTCCTACAATGAGCAGTTCTTC
TRBV10-3	TRBD1	TRBJ2-7	NA	CAISERGQGGYEQYF	TGTGCCATCAGTGAGAGGGGACAGGGGGGCTACGAGCAGTACTTC
TRBV2	NA	TRBJ2-3	NA	CASSEWAGGRSTDTQYF	TGTGCCAGCAGTGAATGGGCAGGGGGGCGAAGCACAGATACGCAGTATTTT
TRBV9	NA	TRBJ2-5	NA	CASSVEGRGGETQYF	TGTGCCAGCAGCGTAGAAGGACGGGGAGGCGAGACCCAGTACTTC
TRBV5-1	TRBD1	TRBJ1-2	NA	CASSLDRVIGGYTF	TGCGCCAGCAGCCTGGACAGGGTAATAGGGGGCTACACCTTC
TRBV19	TRBD1	TRBJ1-6	NA	CASSFGTGDNSPLHF	TGTGCCAGTAGCTTCGGGACAGGGGATAATTCACCCCTCCACTTT
TRBV28	TRBD1	TRBJ1-4	NA	CASSQNRGFNEKLFF	TGTGCCAGCAGTCAAAACAGGGGCTTTAATGAAAAACTGTTTTTT
TRBV7-9	NA	TRBJ2-5	NA	CASSLGTTQETQYF	TGTGCCAGCAGCTTAGGTACTACTCAAGAGACCCAGTACTTC
TRBV28	NA	TRBJ2-7	few	CASSLTSGGDEQYF	TGTGCCAGCAGTTTAACGAGTGGCGGGGACGAGCAGTACTTC
TRBV5-4	NA	TRBJ2-1	NA	CASSIDSNEQFF	TGTGCCAGCAGCATCGACAGCAATGAGCAGTTCTTC
TRBV7-6	NA	TRBJ2-1	few	CASAPNLIRNGEQFF	TGTGCCAGCGCCCCTAACCTTATCAGGAATGGTGAGCAGTTCTTC
TRBV6-5	TRBD2	TRBJ2-7	NA	CASSYGRATGREQYF	TGTGCCAGCAGTTACGGGAGGGCAACTGGTCGGGAGCAGTACTTC
TRBV7-2	TRBD1	TRBJ2-7	NA	CASSAQSGTAYEQYF	TGTGCCAGCAGCGCCCAATCCGGGACAGCCTACGAGCAGTACTTC
TRBV7-8	NA	TRBJ2-2	NA	CASSLDWGRSAGELFF	TGTGCCAGCAGCTTAGACTGGGGGCGAAGCGCCGGGGAGCTGTTTTTT
TRBV29-1	TRBD1	TRBJ2-1	NA	CSVEGGTGGTYNEQFF	TGCAGCGTTGAAGGAGGGACAGGGGGCACCTACAATGAGCAGTTCTTC
TRBV7-2	NA	TRBJ2-3	NA	CASSSNRARSSTDTQYF	TGTGCCAGCAGCTCTAATCGCGCCCGTTCAAGCACAGATACGCAGTATTTT
TRBV6-5	NA	TRBJ1-4	NA	CASSKIQGTEKLFF	TGTGCCAGCAGTAAAATACAGGGTACTGAAAAACTGTTTTTT
TRBV12-3/TRBV12-4	NA	TRBJ1-2	once	CASSTPRGGYTF	TGTGCCAGCAGCACCCCGAGAGGAGGCTACACCTTC
TRBV6-4	NA	TRBJ1-2	NA	CASSDSNWGLGSHYGYTF	TGTGCCAGCAGTGACTCGAACTGGGGACTGGGGAGTCACTATGGCTACACCTTC
TRBV15	NA	TRBJ2-1	NA	CATSRDIDEQFF	TGTGCCACCAGCAGAGACATTGATGAGCAGTTCTTC
TRBV6-5	TRBD2	TRBJ2-7	NA	CASSYGTSGSSYEQYF	TGTGCCAGCAGTTACGGGACTAGCGGGAGCTCCTACGAGCAGTACTTC
TRBV5-5	NA	TRBJ1-1	NA	CASSSEPQSTEAFF	TGTGCCAGCAGCTCCGAACCACAGAGCACTGAAGCTTTCTTT
TRBV27	NA	TRBJ1-2	NA	CASSLSTGRHGYTF	TGTGCCAGCAGTTTATCGACAGGAAGGCATGGCTACACCTTC
TRBV14	NA	TRBJ1-2	NA	CASSQVSTEGYTF	TGTGCCAGCAGCCAAGTGTCGACAGAGGGCTACACCTTC
TRBV12-3/TRBV12-4	NA	TRBJ2-7	few	CASSRTGALEQYF	TGTGCCAGCAGTCGTACAGGCGCCCTCGAGCAGTACTTC
TRBV5-1	TRBD2	TRBJ2-1	NA	CASSQLASSYNEQFF	TGCGCCAGCAGTCAACTAGCGAGCTCCTACAATGAGCAGTTCTTC